This T cell receptor (beta chain) was retrieved from a study of blood T cells in healthy people across ages. Study-level points and caveats: Greater diversity and more naive CD4+ cells were seen in long-lived donors than in aged donors.

Every donor gave about 9 milliliters of peripheral blood. A sample-barcoded 5' primer and a J-beta primer mix were used in a second PCR of roughly 7 to 12 cycles. Any given sample supplied a minimum of 2.5 million CDR3-containing paired-end reads. MiXCR, run by TCRdb on the 5' RACE reads, gives a single entry per CDR3 protein. The data hold about 640,000 distinct CDR3 sequences, with approximately 59% observed a single time. As regards this clonotype: Its antigen remains unidentified.

Sequenced material: blood. This TCR was recovered from a man aged 55 to 70 in good health.

CDR3 nucleotide sequence: TGCAGTGCCCTGACTAGCGGGACATACAATGAGCAGTTCTTC. This translates into CSALTSGTYNEQFF. The rearrangement uses TRBV20-1 and TRBJ2-1, with TRBD2 matching 11 bases. V was clipped by 6 bases and J by 4 bases; unmatched bases: 5. CDR1 and CDR2 from the germline V gene are DFQATT and SNEGSKA (reference sequence). There are 14 residues in the CDR3.